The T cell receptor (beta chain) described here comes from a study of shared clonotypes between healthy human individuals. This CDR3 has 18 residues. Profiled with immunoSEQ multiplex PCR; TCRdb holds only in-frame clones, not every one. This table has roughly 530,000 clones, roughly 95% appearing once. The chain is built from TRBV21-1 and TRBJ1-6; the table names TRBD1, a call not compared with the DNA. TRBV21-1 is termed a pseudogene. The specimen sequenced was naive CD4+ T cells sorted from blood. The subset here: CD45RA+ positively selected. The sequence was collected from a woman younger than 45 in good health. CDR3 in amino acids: CASSKEGNDLYYNSPLHF. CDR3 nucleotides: TGTGCCAGCAGCAAAGAGGGGAACGACTTGTACTATAATTCACCCCTCCACTTT.